A selection of T cell receptor beta chains follows, all from one sample in a study of Graves' ophthalmopathy and Graves' hyperthyroidism. TCRdb redid the calling of the multiplex PCR reads with MiXCR, one entry per CDR3 protein. The sample lists 650,000 to 900,000 distinct CDR3 sequences, roughly two fifths occurring once. What was sequenced was peripheral blood. Source of these receptors: an adult man with Graves' ophthalmopathy. Both conserved end residues are part of each CDR3. The order of the fields is V gene, clone size, J gene, D gene, CDR3 DNA, CDR3 protein. A D gene is named only where the DNA matches it firmly. Size is omitted from some rows. Given values are once, few, many or a class for expanded clones.

TRBV10-3	NA	TRBJ1-6	NA	TGTGCCATCAGGTTGGATCCGGGTTCACCCCTCCACTTT	CAIRLDPGSPLHF
TRBV29-1	NA	TRBJ1-1	NA	TGCAGCAGACAAACAGGGTACACTGAAGCTTTCTTT	CSRQTGYTEAFF
TRBV2	few	TRBJ1-2	NA	TGTGCCAGCAGTTACCCAAGACAGACTTCTAACTATGGCTACACCTTC	CASSYPRQTSNYGYTF
TRBV2	many	TRBJ1-1	NA	TGTGCCAGCAGTGTTCCCCTCGGTAGTATGAACACTGAAGCTTTCTTT	CASSVPLGSMNTEAFF
TRBV7-9	many	TRBJ1-1	NA	TGTGCCAGCAGCTCACATCATGTGGGGGGAGCTTTCTTT	CASSSHHVGGAFF
TRBV29-1	NA	TRBJ2-6	NA	TGCAGCGTTCATGGGGGCAACGTCCTGACTTTC	CSVHGGNVLTF
TRBV14	NA	TRBJ1-1	NA	TGTGCCAGCAGCCGATTGGTAGGGTACACTGAAGCTTTCTTT	CASSRLVGYTEAFF
TRBV5-8	many	TRBJ1-4	NA	TGTGCCAGCAGCTCACAGGGTCTGGAAAAACTGTTTTTT	CASSSQGLEKLFF
TRBV19	few	TRBJ2-7	NA	TGTGCCAGTAGTATAGATCTAAGAGGCCCAAGGTACGAGCAGTACTTC	CASSIDLRGPRYEQYF
TRBV10-2	many	TRBJ2-5	TRBD2	TGCGCCAGCAGTGAGTCGTTTAGCGGGGGGGAAGAGACCCAGTACTTC	CASSESFSGGEETQYF
TRBV4-3	few	TRBJ2-5	TRBD2	TGCGCCAGCAGCCAAGATTGGCTAGCGGGATGGGAGACCCAGTACTTC	CASSQDWLAGWETQYF
TRBV25-1	NA	TRBJ2-2	NA	TGTGCCAGCAGCCAAGTCCGGACGCACACCGGGGAGCTGTTTTTT	CASSQVRTHTGELFF
TRBV29-1	NA	TRBJ2-5	TRBD1	TGCAGCGTGGGGACAGGGGTGGGAGAGACCCAGTACTTC	CSVGTGVGETQYF
TRBV7-2	few	TRBJ2-2	TRBD2	TGTGCCAGCACCCAACTAGCGGGAGCCGTCGACACCGGGGAGCTGTTTTTT	CASTQLAGAVDTGELFF
TRBV20-1	many	TRBJ1-5	NA	TGCAGTGCTAGAGGGTGGGCAGATCAGCCCCAGCATTTT	CSARGWADQPQHF
TRBV5-8	many	TRBJ1-3	NA	TGTGCCAGCAGGGTTGGAAACACCATATATTTT	CASRVGNTIYF
TRBV10-3	few	TRBJ2-6	TRBD1	TGTGCCAGCAGTGAAGAACAGGGGGCTGGGGCCAACGTCCTGACTTTC	CASSEEQGAGANVLTF
TRBV6-6	NA	TRBJ2-7	TRBD1	TGTGCCATCAGTGAGGCGGACAGGGCCCCTACCTACGAGCAGTACTTC	CAISEADRAPTYEQYF
TRBV2	few	TRBJ2-2	TRBD1	TGTGCCAGCAGTTCGAAGATAGGACAGGTTTTCACCGGGGAGCTGTTTTTT	CASSSKIGQVFTGELFF
TRBV7-9	few	TRBJ2-7	TRBD1	TGCGCCAGCAGCCAACGCAAATTCGACAGGGCGGGCTACGAGCAGTACTTC	CASSQRKFDRAGYEQYF
TRBV24-1	NA	TRBJ2-5	NA	TGTGCCAGCAGTTTAGACAGTGGACAAAAGACCCAGTACTTC	CASSLDSGQKTQYF
TRBV14	many	TRBJ1-1	NA	TGTGCCAGCAGCCAAGATGGGGGGCTTGGACGGAACACTGAAGCTTTCTTT	CASSQDGGLGRNTEAFF
TRBV10-3	many	TRBJ2-5	TRBD2	TGTGCCATCGCCCGACCTAGCGGGGGGGTGCAAGAGACCCAGTACTTC	CAIARPSGGVQETQYF
TRBV7-3	NA	TRBJ2-5	TRBD2	TGTGCCAGCAGTTACCGCAGGACTAGCGGTTTCCAAGAGGCCCAGTACTTC	CASSYRRTSGFQEAQYF
TRBV24-1	NA	TRBJ1-5	NA	TGTGCCAGCAGTTTAGCAGGAGACGATTATCAGCCCCAGCATTTT	CASSLAGDDYQPQHF
TRBV11-2	NA	TRBJ2-1	NA	TGTGCCAGCAGCCAAGACGCTGTGGGGGAGCAGTTCTTC	CASSQDAVGEQFF
TRBV7-9	NA	TRBJ2-2	TRBD1	TGCGCCAGCAGCCACAGGGGTATGGTTGGCACCGGGGAGCTGTTTTTT	CASSHRGMVGTGELFF
TRBV20-1	few	TRBJ1-5	NA	TGCAGTGCCCGCGGGCCCAGCAATCAGCCCCAGCATTTT	CSARGPSNQPQHF
TRBV9	NA	TRBJ2-5	NA	TGTGCCAGCAGCGTAGGAGGCCTTTCGGAGACCCAGTACTTC	CASSVGGLSETQYF
TRBV29-1	NA	TRBJ2-6	NA	TGCAGCGTTGACAGGGGACGGCAAACTGGGGCCAACGTCCTGACTTTC	CSVDRGRQTGANVLTF
TRBV12-3/TRBV12-4	NA	TRBJ1-2	NA	TGTGCCAGCAGCTTTCTTGGGGACGGATTCTATGGCTACACCTTC	CASSFLGDGFYGYTF
TRBV7-9	few	TRBJ2-7	NA	TGTGCCAGCAGCCCAGGTGGGGTGCAGCAGTACTTC	CASSPGGVQQYF
TRBV7-2	many	TRBJ2-5	NA	TGTGCCAGCAGCTTCTTCGGGGAGACCCAGTACTTC	CASSFFGETQYF
TRBV25-1	NA	TRBJ2-5	TRBD2	TGTGCCAGCAGCTTGGTTAGCGGGAGGGTAGAGACCCAGTACTTC	CASSLVSGRVETQYF
TRBV14	NA	TRBJ2-5	NA	TGTGCCAGCAGCCAAGATTCAACAGGGCTCCAAGAGACCCAGTACTTC	CASSQDSTGLQETQYF
TRBV25-1	NA	TRBJ2-2	NA	TGTGCCAGCAGCCCAAGGGCGAGGGCCGGGGAGCTGTTTTTT	CASSPRARAGELFF
TRBV19	NA	TRBJ2-7	NA	TGTGCCAGTAGTATAGTTCCCAGGGGCGAGCAGTACTTC	CASSIVPRGEQYF
TRBV28	NA	TRBJ1-4	NA	TGTGCCAGCAGTGAGGATGCAACTAATGAAAAACTGTTTTTT	CASSEDATNEKLFF
TRBV2	NA	TRBJ1-2	TRBD1	TGTGCCAGCGTCCATGGACAGGGTGCGAGCTACACCTTC	CASVHGQGASYTF
TRBV29-1	few	TRBJ1-2	TRBD1	TGCAGACGAGGACAGGGCCTATATGGCTACACCTTC	CRRGQGLYGYTF
TRBV12-3/TRBV12-4	NA	TRBJ2-5	NA	TGTGCCAGCAGTTTCGGAGCCGATGGGGAGACCCAGTACTTC	CASSFGADGETQYF
TRBV7-9	NA	TRBJ1-6	NA	TGTGCCAGCAGCCCCTCCCCCGGGGCCCCTCATTTT	CASSPSPGAPHF
TRBV5-6	NA	TRBJ1-2	NA	TGTGCCAGCAGCTCCGGACCAAAAGCTAACTATGGCTACACCTTC	CASSSGPKANYGYTF
TRBV7-2	many	TRBJ2-6	NA	TGTGCCAGCAGCCCTTTTAACTCTGGGGCCAACGTCCTGACTTTC	CASSPFNSGANVLTF
TRBV20-1	few	TRBJ2-2	NA	TGCAGTGCCGCTCGGGGTACGAGCGGGGAGCTGTTTTTT	CSAARGTSGELFF
TRBV7-2	few	TRBJ1-2	NA	TGTGCCAGCAGCCTTTGGGGGCTTGAGGGCTACACCTTC	CASSLWGLEGYTF
TRBV2	NA	TRBJ2-5	TRBD2	TGTGCCTGGAGTGCCGGACTAGCCGGGGTGGAGACCCAGTACTTC	CAWSAGLAGVETQYF
TRBV7-3	NA	TRBJ2-3	NA	TGTGCCAGCAGCTTTGGGCTAGCGAGTACGCAGTATTTT	CASSFGLASTQYF
TRBV7-9	many	TRBJ2-5	TRBD1	TGTGCCAGCAGCTACAGGGGAGAAGAGACCCAGTACTTC	CASSYRGEETQYF
TRBV7-2	NA	TRBJ2-7	TRBD1	TGTGCCAGCAGCTTGGGCGGGACAGGGTTGAAGGGTTACGAGCAGTACTTC	CASSLGGTGLKGYEQYF
TRBV7-6	NA	TRBJ2-5	NA	TGTGCCAGCTCCAAGTTCAGGGAAGAGACCCAGTACTTC	CASSKFREETQYF
TRBV11-2	few	TRBJ1-2	TRBD1	TGTGCCAGCAGTTCCAGCTTGGGGACAGTACATGGCTACACCTTC	CASSSSLGTVHGYTF
TRBV5-1	few	TRBJ1-2	NA	TGCGCCAGCACAACCTTGGTGAGAGGCGATGGCTACACCTTC	CASTTLVRGDGYTF
TRBV6-6	NA	TRBJ1-6	NA	TGTGCCAGCAGTTACGGTAGGGATTCACCCCTCCACTTT	CASSYGRDSPLHF